What follows are 27 T cell receptor beta chains derived from one specimen sequenced in a study of shared clonotypes between healthy human individuals. Using immunoSEQ multiplex PCR, the repertoire was profiled, and TCRdb retains in-frame clones only, with some absent. The table lists roughly 2.5 million clones, around nine tenths of them singletons. The sample consisted of naive CD4+ T cells sorted from blood. As for subset: CD45RA+ positively selected. These receptors were collected from a man aged 18 to 30 in good health.

As for this clone: One junction end does not reproduce the germline sequence, and a read error may be involved. This chain uses TRBV2 with TRBJ1-5; TRBD1 might be the D (5 bases). The CDR3 has 14 residues. Germline loops: CDR1 SNHLY, CDR2 FYNNEI. The CDR3 DNA reads TGTGCCAGGAGTGGGGCGGGTAGCAATCAGCCCCAGCATTTT. As protein: CARSGAGSNQPQHF.

The chain combines TRBV28 with TRBJ1-5; D remains unclear. Germline V gives CDR1 MDHEN, CDR2 SYDVKM. The ends were cut back, 4 bases at V and 11 bases at J, with 15 bases in the middle. The CDR3 extends over 13 amino acids. CDR3 DNA sequence: TGTGCCAGCAGTTCTGGGGTGATTGTGGCCCAGCATTTT. This sequence encodes CASSSGVIVAQHF.

In the case of this clone: Other DNA sequences in this specimen translate into the identical CDR3. The V and J genes are TRBV7-8 and TRBJ2-7; 7 nucleotides agree with TRBD1. Per the germline V gene, CDR1 is SGHVS and CDR2 is FQNEAQ. The CDR3 runs 14 residues. V was pared by 5 bases and J by 0 bases, with 4 bases of the junction left unmatched. CDR3 sequence (DNA): TGTGCCAGCAGCCTTCGGGACAGCTCCTACGAGCAGTACTTC. Translated, it gives CASSLRDSSYEQYF.

This sequence joins TRBV18 and TRBJ1-4, with TRBD1 as a possible D gene (5 bases). The CDR3 runs 13 residues. CDR1 is KGHSH, CDR2 LQKENI, per germline. Trimming took off 6 bases at V and 8 bases at J, with 13 bases between the two ends. The CDR3 loop reads CASSQKKGEKLFF. For the CDR3, the DNA is TGTGCCAGCTCTCAGAAGAAGGGGGAAAAACTGTTTTTT.

The rearrangement joins TRBV6-5 to TRBJ1-2; D is possibly TRBD1 (6 bases). V dropped 5 bases and J dropped 7 bases, with 17 bases sitting between them. This CDR3 has 14 residues. Germline assignment: CDR1 MNHEY and CDR2 SVGAGI. In DNA, the CDR3 is TGTGCCAGCAGTCGGACAGTCGCTATAGGTGGCTACACCTTC. Its translation is CASSRTVAIGGYTF.

The rearrangement joins TRBV11-2 to TRBJ2-7, with 8 bases lining up with TRBD2. The V gene's germline CDR1 is SGHAT and CDR2 FQNNGV. J gave up 0 bases and V 1 base, and 11 bases lay outside the gene matches. CDR3 length: 18 residues. The CDR3 protein is CASSLGWVLAGRSYEQYF. In DNA, the CDR3 is TGTGCCAGCAGCTTAGGATGGGTTTTAGCGGGGCGCTCCTACGAGCAGTACTTC.

The chain links TRBV5-4 to TRBJ2-3, with TRBD2 matching 7 bases. CDR1 is SGHNT and CDR2 is YYREEE in the germline V gene (reference sequence). The CDR3 has 15 amino acids. J gave up 1 base and V 0 bases, and 2 bases lay outside the gene matches. The CDR3 loop is CASSLDTSGTDTQYF. The CDR3 coding sequence is TGTGCCAGCAGCTTGGATACTAGCGGCACAGATACGCAGTATTTT.

The chain uses TRBV19 and TRBJ2-6; D is unresolved. Between the trimmed V and J ends, which lost 6 bases and 4 bases, there was a span of 16 bases. The CDR3 is 16 residues long. Germline CDR1 is LNHDA and CDR2 is SQIVND (reference sequence). In DNA, the CDR3 is TGTGCCAGTAGCACCATAATGGCGACGGGGGCCAACGTCCTGACTTTC. Translated, it gives CASSTIMATGANVLTF.

V is TRBV9 and J is TRBJ1-2, with 9 bases fitting TRBD1. The CDR3 contains 13 residues. CDR1 and CDR2 (germline): SGDLS, YYNGEE. V trimming: 4 bases; J trimming: 14 bases; junction bases outside the gene matches: 12. CDR3 sequence: CASSRGDREAITF. CDR3 bases: TGTGCCAGCAGCCGGGGGGACAGGGAGGCGATTACCTTC. The complete variable domain, with remaining parts taken from reference TRBV9 and TRBJ1-2, reads DSGVTQTPKHLITATGQRVTLRCSPRSGDLSVYWYQQSLDQGLQFLIQYYNGEERAKGNILERFSAQQFPDLHSELNLSSLELGDSALYFCASSRGDREAITFGSGTRLTVV.

The rearrangement uses TRBV1 and TRBJ2-7; TRBD2 reflects the table's D call only, with no check against the DNA. TRBV1 is labeled a pseudogene. CDR3 length equals 14 residues. The CDR3 bases are TGCACTAGGATAGGTAGCCCGAGCTCCTACGAGCAGTACTTC. It translates to CTRIGSPSSYEQYF.

The chain employs TRBV19 and TRBJ1-1; 7 bases line up with TRBD1. Germline V gene sequence: CDR1 LNHDA, CDR2 SQIVND (reference sequence). This CDR3 is built from 15 residues. V was clipped by 3 bases and J by 1 base; unmatched bases: 5. The CDR3 region is CASSIGGTENTEAFF. The CDR3 nucleotides read TGTGCCAGTAGTATTGGTGGGACAGAGAACACTGAAGCTTTCTTT.

On this clone: The same CDR3 can be traced to other DNA sequences in this sample. The chain couples TRBV6-6 to TRBJ2-7, with D unresolved. The CDR3 totals 12 residues. The germline V gene encodes CDR1 MNHNY and CDR2 SVGAGI (reference sequence). Between the trimmed V and J ends, which lost 0 bases and 2 bases, there was a span of 2 bases. The CDR3 DNA reads as TGTGCCAGCAGTTACTCCACCTACGAGCAGTACTTC. It translates to CASSYSTYEQYF.

The chain uses TRBV18 and TRBJ2-6, with D perhaps TRBD2 (7 bases). In germline, CDR1 is KGHSH, CDR2 LQKENI. This CDR3 is 16 amino acids long. V was cut by 3 bases and J by 2 bases, with 11 bases left in between. The CDR3, as DNA: TGTGCCAGCTCACCCCAAGGGGGGGCTGGGGCCAACGTCCTGACTTTC. It codes for CASSPQGGAGANVLTF.

The V and J genes are TRBV30 and TRBJ1-4, with 8 bases aligning to TRBD1. CDR1 is GTSNPN and CDR2 is SVGIG in the germline V gene (reference sequence). The length of the CDR3 is 12 residues. V was pared by 6 bases and J by 7 bases, with 4 bases of the junction left unmatched. CDR3 region: CACRTGSEKLFF. Here the CDR3 DNA reads TGTGCCTGCCGGACAGGGAGTGAAAAACTGTTTTTT.

This clone appeared a few times. This chain connects TRBV19 to TRBJ1-5; D gene unclear. The germline V and J ends were trimmed by 7 bases and 4 bases, with 17 bases remaining between them. Germline V lookup: CDR1 LNHDA, CDR2 SQIVND (reference sequence). The CDR3 covers 15 residues. The CDR3 spells CASTSGPGINQPQHF. The CDR3 nucleotides read TGTGCCAGTACCTCCGGGCCTGGAATAAATCAGCCCCAGCATTTT.

The genes are TRBV30 and TRBJ1-2; possibly TRBD1 for D (6 bases). Germline V gene sequence: CDR1 GTSNPN, CDR2 SVGIG (reference sequence). V was cut by 0 bases and J by 7 bases, with 18 bases left in between. This CDR3 has 15 amino acids. The CDR3 here is CAWSVQDSLPTGYTF. The CDR3 coding sequence is TGTGCCTGGAGTGTACAGGACAGCCTCCCTACTGGCTACACCTTC.

Only one count was recorded for this clone. The chain links TRBV5-1 to TRBJ2-3; 8 bases map to TRBD1. Germline CDR1 reads SGHRS; CDR2 reads YFSETQ. The J segment lost 4 bases and the V segment lost 0 bases, leaving 4 bases of the junction unmatched. The CDR3 has 15 amino acids. The CDR3 sequence is CASSLGQGMADTQYF. The CDR3 coding sequence is TGCGCCAGCAGCTTGGGACAGGGGATGGCAGATACGCAGTATTTT. Full variable domain (rest looked up from reference TRBV5-1 and TRBJ2-3): KAGVTQTPRYLIKTRGQQVTLSCSPISGHRSVSWYQQTPGQGLQFLFEYFSETQRNKGNFPGRFSGRQFSNSRSEMNVSTLELGDSALYLCASSLGQGMADTQYFGPGTRLTVL.

This rearrangement joins TRBV6-6 to TRBJ1-1; the match to TRBD1 covers 8 bases. Germline assignment: CDR1 MNHNY and CDR2 SVGAGI (reference sequence). The CDR3 has 16 residues. V trimming: 5 bases; J trimming: 0 bases; junction bases outside the gene matches: 8. CDR3 region: CASSGDRGPLNTEAFF. The CDR3 region has the DNA TGTGCCAGCAGTGGTGACAGGGGCCCCCTGAACACTGAAGCTTTCTTT.

DNA of the CDR3: TGTGCCAGCAGTTTAGCCTTTGAGCGGGGGGGCACAGATACGCAGTATTTT. Protein sequence: CASSLAFERGGTDTQYF. The chain employs TRBV27 and TRBJ2-3; 9 nucleotides match TRBD2. Unmatched junction bases numbered 7, after V lost 2 bases and J lost 1 base. The CDR3 totals 17 residues. In germline, CDR1 is MNHEY, CDR2 SMNVEV (reference sequence).

CDR3 nucleotide sequence: TGTGCCAGCAGTGAATCCGTCAGGGGAAACTATGGCTACACCTTC. It translates to CASSESVRGNYGYTF. This chain connects TRBV25-1 to TRBJ1-2; perhaps TRBD1 as D (6 bases). V lost 1 base, J lost 2 bases, and 11 bases lay in between. Germline CDR1 reads MGHDK; CDR2 reads SYGVNS. There are 15 residues in the CDR3.

The chain is built from TRBV7-3 and TRBJ1-2; 7 bases fit TRBD1. V dropped 1 base and J dropped 7; count of bases not matched to a gene: 6. Germline V gives CDR1 SGHTA, CDR2 FQGTGA. CDR3 length equals 14 residues. The DNA for the CDR3 is TGTGCCAGCAGCTTAATCGACAGGGAGGCTGGCTACACCTTC. Translating it yields CASSLIDREAGYTF.

The chain couples TRBV11-2 to TRBJ2-1; a weak D match, TRBD2 (5 bases). Deletions cut 1 base from V and 2 bases from J, with 9 bases between. The CDR3 spans 15 residues. Germline values: CDR1 SGHAT, CDR2 FQNNGV. The CDR3 loop reads CASSLGRLTYNEQFF. The CDR3 DNA is TGTGCCAGCAGCTTAGGGAGGTTGACCTACAATGAGCAGTTCTTC.

The chain links TRBV28 to TRBJ1-2; the match to TRBD1 covers 10 bases. The germline V gene encodes CDR1 MDHEN and CDR2 SYDVKM. The CDR3 contains 17 residues. Trimming took 2 bases from V and 4 from J; bases not matched to a gene: 10. DNA for the CDR3: TGTGCCAGCAGTTTACCCCTGCCGGGACAGGGGTTCTATGGCTACACCTTC. This encodes CASSLPLPGQGFYGYTF.

The chain carries TRBV19 and TRBJ2-3; TRBD2 agrees at 15 bases. The CDR3 consists of 16 residues. Germline CDR1 and CDR2: LNHDA and SQIVND (reference sequence). With 6 bases clipped from V and 5 bases from J, the junction kept 6 bases outside the gene matches. CDR3 in DNA: TGTGCCAGTAGCCCTCTGGGACTAGCGGGAGGAGATACGCAGTATTTT. It is translated as CASSPLGLAGGDTQYF. Full variable domain (missing parts from reference TRBV19 and TRBJ2-3): DGGITQSPKYLFRKEGQNVTLSCEQNLNHDAMYWYRQDPGQGLRLIYYSQIVNDFQKGDIAEGYSVSREKKESFPLTVTSAQKNPTAFYLCASSPLGLAGGDTQYFGPGTRLTVL.

The CDR3 here is CASSEAPQGQYF. CDR3 DNA: TGTGCCAGCAGTGAAGCCCCACAGGGTCAGTACTTC. The chain couples TRBV6-1 to TRBJ2-4, with TRBD1 as a possible D gene (6 bases). V lost 0 bases to trimming and J lost 12 bases, with 9 bases between them. The CDR3 is 12 amino acids. Germline V gives CDR1 MNHNS, CDR2 SASEGT.

The V gene is TRBV2, the J gene TRBJ1-4; TRBD1 matches at 9 bases. Germline V CDR1 and CDR2: SNHLY, FYNNEI. With 8 bases clipped from V and 8 bases from J, the junction kept 12 bases outside the gene matches. The CDR3 is made up of 15 amino acids. CDR3 nucleotide sequence: TGTGCCAGCCGCCGAGAACAGGGGGCGAGAGAAAAACTGTTTTTT. Translation: CASRREQGAREKLFF.

As for this clone: Other DNA sequences within the sample encode an identical CDR3. The J gene is TRBJ2-1, the V gene TRBV2; D not certain. The CDR3 has 11 residues. V was trimmed by 4 bases and J by 8 bases, leaving 6 bases between them. Germline loops: CDR1 SNHLY, CDR2 FYNNEI. CDR3 nucleotides: TGTGCCAGCAGTGGAAGGGATGAGCAGTTCTTC. The encoded protein is CASSGRDEQFF.